The 28 T cell receptor beta chains presented below share a single source sample, sequenced in a study of identical twins. One entry per CDR3 protein, called by TCRdb with MiXCR from the 5' RACE reads. Among some 1,600,000 distinct CDR3 sequences listed, roughly 35% were seen once. The sequenced sample was cord blood. The receptors shown here come from a newborn girl in good health.

There are a few counts of this clonotype. J is TRBJ1-5 and V is TRBV12-3 or TRBV12-4; unclear D gene. The CDR3 is made up of 14 amino acids. V lost 7 bases and J lost 4, with 14 bases in between. Here the CDR3 DNA reads TGTGCCAGCAAGTATGTGGGTTCAAATCAGCCCCAGCATTTT. It translates to CASKYVGSNQPQHF.

The chain has TRBV5-5 and TRBJ2-3; TRBD2 might be the D (5 bases). This CDR3 has 17 amino acids. Germline-derived CDR1 and CDR2 are SGHKS and YYEKEE (reference sequence). Trimming removed 2 bases from V and 2 bases from J, with 18 bases in between. In DNA form, the CDR3 reads TGTGCCAGCAGCTTTCGTCTATTGGCGGGTTTCACAGATACGCAGTATTTT. This codes for CASSFRLLAGFTDTQYF.

This CDR3 is CASPRTSGSYEQYF. The CDR3 coding sequence is TGTGCCAGCCCCAGAACTAGCGGGAGCTATGAGCAGTACTTC. The chain joins TRBV28 to TRBJ2-7; the match to TRBD2 covers 11 bases. Germline CDR1 reads MDHEN; CDR2 reads SYDVKM. The junction had 10 bases not matched to a gene; V was cut back by 8 bases and J by 7 bases. The CDR3 covers 14 residues.

The chain combines TRBV25-1 with TRBJ1-4; D is undetermined. V was trimmed by 3 bases and J by 0 bases, leaving 11 bases between them. This CDR3 region has 16 residues. CDR1 and CDR2 from the germline V gene are MGHDK and SYGVNS. Here the CDR3 DNA reads TGTGCCAGCAGTGATTGGAGGGCTGCAACTAATGAAAAACTGTTTTTT. Translating it yields CASSDWRAATNEKLFF.

The rearrangement links TRBV5-1 to TRBJ2-1; 9 nucleotides match TRBD2. Trimming removed 6 bases from V and 8 bases from J; junction bases left unmatched: 12. Germline loops: CDR1 SGHRS, CDR2 YFSETQ. The CDR3 extends over 15 amino acids. DNA for the CDR3: TGCGCCAGCACCCCCTCCGGGACTAGCACGGATGAGCAGTTCTTC. It specifies CASTPSGTSTDEQFF.

This chain uses TRBV6-1 with TRBJ2-1; 16 nucleotides match TRBD2. Trimming removed 7 bases from V and 0 bases from J; junction bases left unmatched: 6. This CDR3 is 18 amino acids long. Germline V gene data show CDR1 as MNHNS and CDR2 as SASEGT. This CDR3 is CASTGTSGRVRSYNEQFF. The DNA of the CDR3 is TGTGCCAGCACCGGGACTAGCGGGAGGGTTCGCTCCTACAATGAGCAGTTCTTC.

This clonotype was picked up a small number of times. The chain has TRBV12-3 or TRBV12-4 and TRBJ2-4, with TRBD1 matching 7 bases. The assigned J gene may be wrong: the sequence end matches TRBJ2-5 better. The CDR3 sequence is 14 residues long. CDR3 in DNA: TGTGCCAGCAGTCCGTACAGGGGTAGAGAGACCCAGTACTTC. This gives the protein CASSPYRGRETQYF.

The V and J genes are TRBV6-5 and TRBJ2-1; D may match TRBD1 or TRBD2 (6 bases each). V was cut by 2 bases and J by 6 bases, with 14 bases left in between. This CDR3 is built from 15 residues. Germline assignment: CDR1 MNHEY and CDR2 SVGAGI. CDR3 loop: CASSYDGGWPNEQFF. Written as DNA, the CDR3 is TGTGCCAGCAGTTACGACGGGGGCTGGCCCAATGAGCAGTTCTTC.

This clonotype is a singleton in its sample. This chain connects TRBV10-3 to TRBJ2-1; TRBD2 matches at 8 bases. The germline V gene encodes CDR1 ENHRY and CDR2 SYGVKD. The CDR3 has 14 residues. The V segment lost 4 bases and the J segment 6 bases; nucleotides outside the gene matches: 5. In nucleotides, the CDR3 is TGTGCCATCAGTGTTAGCGGGGCGGCCAATGAGCAGTTCTTC. As protein: CAISVSGAANEQFF.

The J gene is TRBJ2-1, the V gene TRBV12-3 or TRBV12-4; 8 nucleotides align to TRBD1. This CDR3 comprises 13 residues. With 1 base clipped from V and 12 bases from J, the junction kept 5 bases outside the gene matches. CDR3 DNA sequence: TGTGCCAGCAGTTTAGAACAGGGGGTTGGGCAGTTCTTC. Protein product: CASSLEQGVGQFF.

In its sample, this clonotype was seen a few times. The chain joins TRBV4-1 to TRBJ1-2; D unresolved. Trimming took 1 base from V and 4 from J, leaving 10 bases between them. The CDR3 has 14 amino acids. The V gene's germline CDR1 is MGHRA and CDR2 YSYEKL. The DNA for the CDR3 is TGCGCCAGCAGCCAAGGACCAGTGCGCTATGGCTACACCTTC. Translation gives CASSQGPVRYGYTF.

About this clonotype itself: An end of the junction differs from the germline gene, which may be a read error. The chain uses TRBV29-1 and TRBJ1-3; D possibly corresponds to TRBD1 (6 bases). This CDR3 contains 12 residues. Germline CDR1 reads SQVTM; CDR2 reads ANQGSEA. Written as DNA, the CDR3 is TGCAGCGTTGCAGGGGCCGGAAACACCCTATATTTT. This sequence encodes CSVAGAGNTLYF.

In its sample, this clonotype was seen a few times. The chain employs TRBV20-1 and TRBJ2-2, with D hard to call. Trimming removed 0 bases from V and 2 bases from J, with 4 bases in between. The CDR3 has 13 residues. From germline, CDR1 is DFQATT and CDR2 SNEGSKA (reference sequence). CDR3 sequence: CSARDLNTGELFF. The CDR3 DNA follows: TGCAGTGCTAGAGACCTTAACACCGGGGAGCTGTTTTTT.

The rearrangement joins TRBV4-1 to TRBJ2-7; D perhaps matches TRBD2 (6 bases). Germline-derived CDR1 and CDR2 are MGHRA and YSYEKL. The CDR3 loop spans 16 amino acids. V lost 2 bases, J lost 1 base, and 15 bases lay in between. CDR3 in amino acids: CASSQHFTSFSYEQYF. CDR3 coding DNA: TGCGCCAGCAGCCAACACTTTACTAGCTTTTCCTACGAGCAGTACTTC.

A word on this clonotype: A much larger clone lies a single base off, so this may be a read error. The V and J genes are TRBV29-1 and TRBJ2-5; D possibly corresponds to TRBD2 (5 bases). Trimming left V 2 bases short and J 11 bases short, with 18 bases between. Germline CDR1 SQVTM, CDR2 ANQGSEA. CDR3 length: 13 amino acids. The CDR3 is CSVELRVSYGQYF. CDR3 in DNA: TGCAGCGTTGAATTGAGGGTCTCCTACGGGCAGTACTTC.

The rearrangement uses TRBV12-3 or TRBV12-4 and TRBJ1-1; D is ambiguous. V lost 6 bases, J lost 11 bases, and 19 bases lay in between. This CDR3 has 13 residues. The CDR3 sequence is CASSPTWGIEAFF. The CDR3 region has the DNA TGTGCCAGCAGCCCTACGTGGGGAATAGAGGCTTTCTTT.

The rearrangement links TRBV7-2 to TRBJ2-3; 10 bases match TRBD2. CDR3 length: 18 amino acids. After removal of 1 base from V and 1 base from J, the junction contained 8 bases not matched to a gene. Germline CDR1 reads SGHTA; CDR2 reads FQGNSA. CDR3 sequence reads: CASSLVTSGAGGTDTQYF. CDR3 sequence (DNA): TGTGCCAGCAGCTTAGTAACTAGCGGGGCGGGAGGCACAGATACGCAGTATTTT.

This clonotype was seen only a few times. This chain uses TRBV13 with TRBJ1-2; TRBD1 is a possible D gene (5 bases). V was pared by 2 bases and J by 5 bases, with 15 bases between. This CDR3 comprises 15 residues. Germline V gives CDR1 PRHDT, CDR2 FYEKMQ (reference sequence). DNA for the CDR3: TGTGCCAGCAGCTTAAGACGGGGGTCAGGGTATGGCTACACCTTC. It specifies CASSLRRGSGYGYTF.

V is TRBV7-9 and J is TRBJ2-6; 7 nucleotides align to TRBD2. V lost 3 bases and J lost 8; bases outside the gene matches: 7. Germline loops: CDR1 SEHNR, CDR2 FQNEAQ (reference sequence). The CDR3 has 15 residues. This CDR3 is CASSFPYGGTNVLTF. In DNA form, the CDR3 reads TGTGCCAGCAGCTTTCCATACGGGGGGACCAACGTCCTGACTTTC.

The rearrangement uses TRBV28 and TRBJ2-2, with D possibly being TRBD1 or TRBD2 (5 bases each). This CDR3 contains 16 residues. Germline V lookup: CDR1 MDHEN, CDR2 SYDVKM. Between the trimmed V and J ends, which lost 6 bases and 5 bases, there was a span of 19 bases. The CDR3 spells CASSFQTGTDTGELFF. CDR3 sequence (DNA): TGTGCCAGCAGCTTCCAAACCGGGACGGATACCGGGGAGCTGTTTTTT.

The gene calls are TRBV12-3 or TRBV12-4 and TRBJ1-1; TRBD1 agrees at 8 bases. CDR3 length: 13 residues. The junction had 5 bases not matched to a gene; V was cut back by 6 bases and J by 5 bases. The DNA of the CDR3 is TGTGCCAGCAGGGGGACAGGTTCGACTGAAGCTTTCTTT. Encoded protein: CASRGTGSTEAFF.

This clonotype was counted ten times or more. V and J are TRBV6-5 and TRBJ2-3; weak D call: TRBD2 (6 bases). This CDR3 is built from 15 residues. From germline, CDR1 is MNHEY and CDR2 SVGAGI. Trimming left V 7 bases short and J 3 bases short, with 17 bases between. The CDR3 loop reads CASTRGVLPTDTQYF. In nucleotides, the CDR3 is TGTGCCAGCACCCGCGGGGTCTTGCCGACAGATACGCAGTATTTT.

The chain is built from TRBV20-1 and TRBJ2-3; tentative D call: TRBD2 (6 bases). The V and J ends lost 5 bases and 2 bases respectively, with 17 bases between them. Per the germline V gene, CDR1 is DFQATT and CDR2 is SNEGSKA (reference sequence). The CDR3 runs 15 residues. The CDR3 reads CSAQLARIFTDTQYF. As DNA, the CDR3 is TGCAGTGCTCAGCTAGCGCGAATCTTCACAGATACGCAGTATTTT.

This clonotype was found a few times. V and J are TRBV5-5 and TRBJ1-1; maybe TRBD1 (5 bases). This CDR3 has 14 residues. V lost 7 bases, J lost 7 bases, and 20 bases lay in between. Germline CDR1 SGHKS, CDR2 YYEKEE (reference sequence). Here the CDR3 reads CASARGPLSLEAFF. CDR3 DNA: TGTGCCAGCGCGAGGGGTCCTCTCTCACTTGAAGCTTTCTTT.

This clonotype has a handful of counts. One end of the junction varies from germline; a read error may be responsible. The chain uses TRBV5-1 and TRBJ2-1; either TRBD1 or TRBD2 may supply D (5 bases each). The J call may be wrong; the DNA end is better matched by TRBJ2-7. Germline V gene lookup returns CDR1 SGHRS and CDR2 YFSETQ. The CDR3 is made up of 15 amino acids. The CDR3 DNA follows: TGCGCTAGCAGCTTATGGGGGTCCGACTACAATGAGCAGTACTTC. This translates into CASSLWGSDYNEQYF.

On this clonotype itself: A read error may explain this, as a much larger clone is one base away. This chain connects TRBV29-1 to TRBJ2-4; either TRBD1 or TRBD2 may fit D (6 bases each). V gave up 7 bases and J gave up 7 bases, with 17 bases separating them. The CDR3 consists of 13 residues. Per germline, CDR1 SQVTM and CDR2 ANQGSEA. CDR3 DNA: TGCAGCGGGGGTCGTGAAGGGGGGAACATTCAGTACTTC. Amino acids: CSGGREGGNIQYF.

This clonotype was observed many times. The chain combines TRBV6-2 or TRBV6-3 with TRBJ1-2; TRBD1 agrees at 7 bases. Germline V gene sequence: CDR1 MNHEY, CDR2 SVGEGT. CDR3 length equals 13 residues. Trimming at V came to 5 bases and at J to 1 base, leaving 1 base not matched to a gene. This chain's CDR3 is CASSGQDNYGYTF. CDR3 DNA sequence: TGTGCCAGCAGTGGACAGGATAACTATGGCTACACCTTC.

This clonotype has only a few counts. The V and J genes are TRBV5-1 and TRBJ2-1; TRBD2 is a possible D gene (5 bases). CDR3 length: 14 residues. The V gene's germline CDR1 is SGHRS and CDR2 YFSETQ. V was clipped by 0 bases and J by 3 bases, with 7 bases between them. CDR3 protein: CASSLGEFYNEQFF. In DNA, the CDR3 is TGCGCCAGCAGCTTGGGGGAGTTCTACAATGAGCAGTTCTTC. The variable domain in full, completed from reference TRBV5-1 and TRBJ2-1, reads KAGVTQTPRYLIKTRGQQVTLSCSPISGHRSVSWYQQTPGQGLQFLFEYFSETQRNKGNFPGRFSGRQFSNSRSEMNVSTLELGDSALYLCASSLGEFYNEQFFGPGTRLTVL.